Below, one T cell receptor (beta chain) is given with its context. There is no known antigen for this receptor. No clone much larger than this one lies a single base away; base qualities are absent. This entry belongs to a study of blood T cell repertoires in COVID-19 (dated by TCRdb to the early 2020s). Notes on the research overall: Samples covering the acute and convalescent phases of COVID-19 were provided by collaborators in the United States, Italy and Spain. The prospective study material was composed of cDNA or gDNA derived from T cells, B-cell-depleted T cells, or PBMCs. Deeply sampled blood TCRbeta repertoires from subjects exposed to, actively infected with, or recovered from COVID-19 were included in the dataset. The repertoires were released in a freely available public database intended as a resource for research on the immune response to SARS-CoV-2. The samples were drawn from two sources: the first 160 participants of the ongoing ImmuneRACE study, and fewer than 1,500 subjects contributed by 6 global collaborators. A de-identified subject ID, COVID-19 status, age in years and sex were almost always included in the sample metadata. Where HLA class I and class II types were available, the types were taken from metadata supplied by the sample provider, not from assay-based typing.

The CDR3 starts with the cysteine, ends with the phenylalanine, and has 16 residues. The retained sequence is limited to the CDR3, 48 bases, with the frame set at the first base. CDR1 and CDR2 are drawn from the germline V gene (reference sequence): LNHDA, SQIVND. The trim is 1 base for V and 0 bases for J, with a gap of 9 bases between the germline ends. General study outcomes and caveats: Clinical and demographic metadata were provided uncurated, with the amount varying by source and participant.

The collaborating institutions used their own protocols to collect whole blood in K2EDTA tubes. Collaborator samples were shipped for TCRbeta analysis as frozen whole blood, isolated PBMCs, or DNA extracted from either sample type. TCRbeta CDR3 regions were amplified from genomic DNA by means of the immunoSEQ Assay, a bias-controlled multiplex PCR. Turning to the authors' computational methods: Nucleated cell counts per sample were estimated from amplification of reference gene primers within the assay. To quantify the absolute abundance of each unique TCRbeta CDR3 rearrangement, sequence reads were collapsed and filtered. For each sample, productive Simpson clonality was calculated as the square root of Simpson's diversity index over productive rearrangements. TCRdb carries this immuneACCESS record with in-frame sequences only. Its versions omit some clonotypes, under half of them owing to an unresolved V gene in the studies checked, with the rest unexplained. The V and J calls and clone size are taken from that table; D and trimming were inferred from the DNA. Recorded for this sample are roughly 100,000 clones; roughly 80% of them occurred a single time. In total, the top ten clones hold 3.5% to 5.5% of the sample.

The TCR was taken from a human donor in a cohort sampled during active COVID-19. The chain uses TRBV19 and TRBJ1-4; no D gene call is confident. Sequenced material: peripheral blood. The CDR3 sequence is CASSIGRTATNEKLFF. The nucleotides are TGTGCCAGTAGTATAGGCAGGACTGCAACTAATGAAAAACTGTTTTTT.